Given below is one TCR beta chain in context. The source of the sample is a study of T cell responses to AZD1222 COVID-19 vaccine. Assay: immunoSEQ multiplex PCR; the TCRdb copy retains only in-frame clones and omits some. The table has roughly 170,000 clones, around 94% seen once. This CDR3 region has 12 residues. The V and J ends lost 4 bases and 5 bases respectively, with 8 bases between them. V gene TRBV12-3 or TRBV12-4 combines with J gene TRBJ1-1; D not resolved. Material: peripheral blood, obtained 28 days after the second AZD1222 dose. The sequence derives from an adult who received the AZD1222 COVID-19 vaccine. CDR3 sequence (DNA): TGTGCCAGCAGTTCCGGACGTACTGAAGCTTTCTTT. Translating gives CASSSGRTEAFF.